The 5 T cell receptor beta chains below come from one sample, sequenced in a study. TCRdb called the 5' RACE reads again in MiXCR, with one record for every CDR3 protein. The sample contains over 55,000 distinct CDR3 sequences, almost 30% of which appear only once. Sequencing input: tumor-infiltrating naive CD4+ T cells sorted from the breast tumor. The sample's subset: naive CD4+ T cells, CD4+CD45RA+CD25-. The receptors shown here come from a female donor with breast cancer.

V usage is TRBV7-2 and J usage is TRBJ2-1, with D possibly being TRBD2 (5 bases). From germline, CDR1 is SGHTA and CDR2 FQGNSA. The length of the CDR3 is 13 residues. The V end lost 3 bases, the J end lost 6 bases, and 9 bases lay between the germline ends. The CDR3 nucleotides read TGTGCCAGCAGCTTCTATCTAGCCAATGAGCAGTTCTTC. Its translation: CASSFYLANEQFF.

This clonotype was recorded a few times. J is TRBJ2-4 and V is TRBV20-1; D gene unclear. The CDR3 has 13 residues. V lost 6 bases and J lost 0, with 9 bases in between. Germline V gives CDR1 DFQATT, CDR2 SNEGSKA (reference sequence). The DNA for the CDR3 is TGCAGTGCCGACGGTGTAGCCAAAAACATTCAGTACTTC. It translates to CSADGVAKNIQYF.

This clonotype was found a few times. The gene calls are TRBV20-1 and TRBJ2-7; no clear D. Per germline, CDR1 DFQATT and CDR2 SNEGSKA (reference sequence). Deletions cut 6 bases from V and 4 bases from J, with 13 bases between. The CDR3 consists of 12 residues. The CDR3 here is CSAALTSYEQYF. The CDR3 nucleotides are TGCAGTGCCGCCCTCACCTCTTACGAGCAGTACTTC.

This rearrangement joins TRBV7-2 to TRBJ1-1; no clear D. Germline lookup yields CDR1 SGHTA and CDR2 FQGNSA. V was cut by 4 bases and J by 2 bases, with 5 bases left in between. The CDR3 spans 12 residues. Here the CDR3 DNA reads TGTGCCAGCAGCTATTATAACACTGAAGCTTTCTTT. Encoded protein: CASSYYNTEAFF. Complete variable domain (other parts from reference TRBV7-2 and TRBJ1-1): GAGVSQSPSNKVTEKGKDVELRCDPISGHTALYWYRQSLGQGLEFLIYFQGNSAPDKSGLPSDRFSAERTGGSVSTLTIQRTQQEDSAVYLCASSYYNTEAFFGQGTRLTVV.

The gene calls are TRBV15 and TRBJ1-4; no definite D call. CDR3 length: 15 residues. Per germline, CDR1 LNHNV and CDR2 YYDKDF (reference sequence). Trimming removed 1 base from V and 5 bases from J, with 11 bases in between. In nucleotides, the CDR3 is TGTGCCACCAGCAGAGCCGGGTCCCTAAATGAAAAACTGTTTTTT. This sequence encodes CATSRAGSLNEKLFF.